A selection of T cell receptor beta chains follows, all from one sample in a study of T cell responses to AZD1222 COVID-19 vaccine. Profiled with immunoSEQ multiplex PCR; TCRdb holds only in-frame clones, not every one. The table records about 160,000 clones, roughly nine tenths of them present only once. Material: peripheral blood, obtained on day 0 of AZD1222 vaccination. Receptors were obtained from an adult in good health. CDR3s include the opening cysteine and the closing phenylalanine or tryptophan. The D gene is left open where the match is weak.

TGTGCCAGTAGTCACCGGGACAGGGGGCCGCGAAGTCCCTACAATGAGCAGTTCTTC	CASSHRDRGPRSPYNEQFF	TRBV19	TRBJ2-1	19	TRBD1
TGTGCCGTGGCAATAAAGGACAGGGGGAACACCGGGGAGCTGTTTTTT	CAVAIKDRGNTGELFF	TRBV10-3	TRBJ2-2	16	TRBD1
TGTGCCAGCAGCCAAGACAGAGGGACACCTAGCTCCTACGAGCAGTACTTC	CASSQDRGTPSSYEQYF	TRBV14	TRBJ2-7	17	-
TGTGCCAGCAGGCCATGGCCCTTGGGGCTAATCTACGAGCAGTACTTC	CASRPWPLGLIYEQYF	TRBV28	TRBJ2-7	16	-
TGTGCCAGCAGTGGGGGTCCGAGCTATGGCTACACCTTC	CASSGGPSYGYTF	TRBV12-3/TRBV12-4	TRBJ1-2	13	-
TGTGCCAGCAGCCAGACAGGGTCTTATCAGCCCCAGCATTTT	CASSQTGSYQPQHF	TRBV2	TRBJ1-5	14	TRBD1
TGTGCCAGCAGCCCCGGGACAGGAAGAAATCAGCCCCAGCATTTT	CASSPGTGRNQPQHF	TRBV6-5	TRBJ1-5	15	TRBD1
TGTGCCAGCAGCCTTACAACCCGAGGAAGGGCGGATGAGCAGTTCTTC	CASSLTTRGRADEQFF	TRBV3-1/TRBV3-2	TRBJ2-1	16	-
TGTGCCAGTAGTATAAACAGGGAAGAAGGCTACACCTTC	CASSINREEGYTF	TRBV19	TRBJ1-2	13	-
TGTGCCAGTAGTATCCCTCGGACAGCGGAGCATGAAAAACTGTTTTTT	CASSIPRTAEHEKLFF	TRBV19	TRBJ1-4	16	-
TGTGCCACTGTACCGGGACAGGGCTTTATAATCGAAAAACTGTTTTTT	CATVPGQGFIIEKLFF	TRBV15	TRBJ1-4	16	TRBD1
TGTGCCAGCAGCCCCGGGACAGGGGTAAGCAATCAGCCCCAGCATTTT	CASSPGTGVSNQPQHF	TRBV6-6	TRBJ1-5	16	TRBD1